The 30 T cell receptor beta chains listed next were all sequenced from one sample in a study of blood T cell repertoires in COVID-19. Method: immunoSEQ multiplex PCR; TCRdb's copy keeps in-frame clones and lacks some. The top ten hold 2.5% to 3.5% of the sample, which has over 85,000 clones, around 85% seen once. Sequenced input: peripheral blood. The receptor source for this set is a woman at least 80 years old with COVID-19, enrolled during active disease.

The chain carries TRBV19 and TRBJ2-2, with D perhaps matching TRBD2 (5 bases). Germline CDR1 is LNHDA and CDR2 is SQIVND (reference sequence). This CDR3 region has 15 residues. The ends were cut back, 8 bases at V and 0 bases at J, with 13 bases in the middle. CDR3 sequence reads: CASRSRGTNTGELFF. DNA of the CDR3: TGTGCCAGTCGGTCTCGGGGTACGAACACCGGGGAGCTGTTTTTT.

The chain has TRBV28 and TRBJ2-7, with D maybe TRBD2 (5 bases). V was clipped by 10 bases and J by 4 bases, with 23 bases between them. CDR1 and CDR2 from the germline V gene are MDHEN and SYDVKM. CDR3 size: 15 residues. The CDR3 DNA follows: TGTGCCATCGAAAACGGTACTCCGGGGAGATACGAGCAGTACTTC. As protein: CAIENGTPGRYEQYF.

J is TRBJ1-5 and V is TRBV5-3; possibly TRBD1 for D (5 bases). TRBV5-3 falls under the ORF class, with uncertain function. The CDR3 is 16 amino acids. The V end was cut by 0 bases, the J end by 7 bases, with 17 bases between. CDR3 in DNA: TGTGCCAGAAGCTTGGTTGGGGATCCGGGGGAACAGCCCCAGCATTTT. This gives the protein CARSLVGDPGEQPQHF.

The chain uses TRBV19 and TRBJ1-5; the D gene is possibly TRBD1 (5 bases). Germline V gene sequence: CDR1 LNHDA, CDR2 SQIVND (reference sequence). V was cut by 1 base and J by 2 bases, with 12 bases left in between. The CDR3 length is 16 residues. CDR3 coding DNA: TGTGCCAGTAGTATAGGGGTCAGGGCTCGCAATCAGCCCCAGCATTTT. Its translation is CASSIGVRARNQPQHF.

J is TRBJ2-4 and V is TRBV29-1; 10 bases fit TRBD1. Germline CDR1 SQVTM, CDR2 ANQGSEA. The CDR3 consists of 16 residues. The CDR3 DNA is TGCGCCCCCCGAGAGCTGAGACAGGGGGCACAAAACATTCAGTACTTC. Its protein product is CAPRELRQGAQNIQYF.

The CDR3: CASSRTKTGTYEQYF. DNA of the CDR3: TGTGCCAGCAGCCGGACGAAGACAGGGACCTACGAGCAGTACTTC. This chain links TRBV4-2 with TRBJ2-7; the match to TRBD1 covers 7 bases. Germline V gene sequence: CDR1 LGHNA, CDR2 YNFKEQ. The CDR3 consists of 15 residues. The J segment lost 2 bases and the V segment lost 4 bases, leaving 8 bases of the junction unmatched.

The J gene is TRBJ1-2, the V gene TRBV5-4; D gene ambiguous. CDR1 and CDR2 (germline): SGHNT, YYREEE (reference sequence). The CDR3 has 14 residues. V dropped 4 bases and J dropped 6 bases, with 16 bases sitting between them. The CDR3 protein is CASSARGGWDGYTF. For the CDR3, the DNA is TGTGCCAGCAGCGCCCGGGGAGGTTGGGATGGCTACACCTTC. The whole variable domain, filled in from reference TRBV5-4 and TRBJ1-2, reads ETGVTQSPTHLIKTRGQQVTLRCSSQSGHNTVSWYQQALGQGPQFIFQYYREEENGRGNFPPRFSGLQFPNYSSELNVNALELDDSALYLCASSARGGWDGYTFGSGTRLTVV.

A few counts support this clone. The chain employs TRBV6-5 and TRBJ2-5; no clear D gene. CDR3 length: 13 amino acids. Per the germline V gene, CDR1 is MNHEY and CDR2 is SVGAGI. Trimming removed 0 bases from V and 4 bases from J, with 6 bases in between. DNA of the CDR3: TGTGCCAGCAGTTACTCGGGCAGAGAGACCCAGTACTTC. It codes for CASSYSGRETQYF.

J is TRBJ1-2 and V is TRBV19, with no clear D. Deletions cut 4 bases from V and 4 bases from J, with 13 bases between. CDR1 and CDR2 (germline): LNHDA, SQIVND (reference sequence). This CDR3 spans 14 amino acids. The CDR3 sequence: CASSTWEGRYGYTF. For the CDR3, the DNA is TGTGCCAGTAGTACTTGGGAGGGTCGCTATGGCTACACCTTC.

The chain recombines TRBV5-1 with TRBJ2-3; TRBD2 aligns across 9 bases. Trimming at V came to 0 bases and at J to 2 bases, leaving 4 bases not matched to a gene. The V gene's germline CDR1 is SGHRS and CDR2 YFSETQ. CDR3 length: 16 residues. Here the CDR3 reads CASSLGLAGFTDTQYF. CDR3 coding DNA: TGCGCCAGCAGCTTGGGGCTAGCGGGATTCACAGATACGCAGTATTTT.

The V call is TRBV30, the J call TRBJ2-1; TRBD1 matches at 11 bases. V dropped 4 bases and J dropped 3; count of bases not matched to a gene: 5. Germline V gene lookup returns CDR1 GTSNPN and CDR2 SVGIG (reference sequence). CDR3 size: 15 residues. The CDR3 DNA reads as TGTGCCTGGACCCGGGACAGGGGGTACTACAATGAGCAGTTCTTC. It encodes CAWTRDRGYYNEQFF.

The chain carries TRBV2 and TRBJ2-4; tentatively, D is TRBD1 (6 bases). Germline V CDR1 and CDR2: SNHLY, FYNNEI. V lost 5 bases, J lost 0 bases, and 8 bases lay in between. CDR3 size: 14 residues. The CDR3 coding sequence is TGTGCCAGCAGTCAGGGGAAAGCCAAAAACATTCAGTACTTC. It specifies CASSQGKAKNIQYF.

The chain joins TRBV6-5 to TRBJ1-2; TRBD1 matches at 7 bases. The CDR3 covers 14 residues. Germline V lookup: CDR1 MNHEY, CDR2 SVGAGI. J was trimmed by 4 bases and V by 4 bases; bases with no gene match: 6. CDR3 sequence reads: CASSSTGFRYGYTF. CDR3 nucleotides: TGTGCCAGCAGTTCGACAGGGTTCCGCTATGGCTACACCTTC.

The chain recombines TRBV27 with TRBJ2-1, with unresolved D. V shed 2 bases and J shed 4 bases, with 3 bases lying between them. The CDR3 contains 12 residues. CDR1 MNHEY and CDR2 SMNVEV come from the germline V gene (reference sequence). The CDR3 region has the DNA TGTGCCAGCAGTTTACCTTACAATGAGCAGTTCTTC. It encodes CASSLPYNEQFF.

The chain employs TRBV28 and TRBJ2-2; a weak D match, TRBD1 (6 bases). Germline CDR1 is MDHEN and CDR2 is SYDVKM. Trimming pared 7 bases from V and 2 bases from J, leaving 14 bases between. The CDR3 covers 15 residues. CDR3 in DNA: TGTGCCAGCACTCAGACAGGCCGAAACACCGGGGAGCTGTTTTTT. It translates to CASTQTGRNTGELFF.

This clone was seen a single time. The V call is TRBV6-5, the J call TRBJ2-5; 8 nucleotides match TRBD1. There are 14 residues in the CDR3. Germline V gene sequence: CDR1 MNHEY, CDR2 SVGAGI. J was trimmed by 5 bases and V by 0 bases; bases with no gene match: 2. CDR3 nucleotide sequence: TGTGCCAGCAGTTACTCAGACAGGGGTGAGACCCAGTACTTC. Translated: CASSYSDRGETQYF.

The rearrangement joins TRBV20-1 to TRBJ1-2, with TRBD1 identical over 8 bases. CDR1 DFQATT and CDR2 SNEGSKA come from the germline V gene (reference sequence). CDR3 length: 11 residues. The V and J ends lost 3 bases and 6 bases, in that order; junction bases with no gene match: 0. CDR3 DNA: TGCAGTGCTAGGACAGGGGATGGCTACACCTTC. Translation: CSARTGDGYTF.

The chain links TRBV23-1 to TRBJ2-5; a weak D match, TRBD1 (6 bases). TRBV23-1 is labeled an ORF, and its function is uncertain. The length of the CDR3 is 19 residues. Trimming removed 2 bases at V and 1 base at J, with 23 bases between. CDR3 coding DNA: TGCGCCAGCAGTCAAAGGGCCCAGGGGATCCACGCCCGCCAAGAGACCCAGTACTTC. Protein: CASSQRAQGIHARQETQYF.

The V call is TRBV6-2 or TRBV6-3, the J call TRBJ2-1; 11 bases map to TRBD1. CDR1 and CDR2 (germline): MNHEY, SVGEGT. The CDR3 is 16 residues long. Germline trimming cut 4 bases from V and 4 bases from J; bases unmatched to any gene: 6. The CDR3 DNA sequence: TGTGCCAGCAGTTCCCGGGGACAGGGGGATTACAATGAGCAGTTCTTC. Amino acid sequence: CASSSRGQGDYNEQFF.

V gene TRBV6-2 or TRBV6-3 combines with J gene TRBJ2-7; TRBD2 is a possible D gene (6 bases). The CDR3 runs to 15 residues. Germline loops: CDR1 MNHEY, CDR2 SVGEGT. V dropped 1 base and J dropped 6 bases, with 16 bases sitting between them. CDR3 sequence (DNA): TGTGCCAGCAGTTACTACGGGACGGGACTGACCGAGCAGTACTTC. Its protein product is CASSYYGTGLTEQYF.

This chain links TRBV28 with TRBJ2-5, with 10 bases fitting TRBD1. This CDR3 spans 16 amino acids. Trimming removed 3 bases from V and 5 bases from J; junction bases left unmatched: 9. The germline V gene has CDR1 MDHEN and CDR2 SYDVKM. CDR3 DNA: TGTGCCAGCAGTTTTCGGTTGACAGGGGGCGGTGAGACCCAGTACTTC. The encoded protein is CASSFRLTGGGETQYF.

The chain's CDR3 is CASTRDRGFTYEQYF. DNA of the CDR3: TGTGCCAGCACCCGGGACAGGGGTTTTACCTACGAGCAGTACTTC. The J gene is TRBJ2-7, the V gene TRBV28, with 10 bases matching TRBD1. Germline assignment: CDR1 MDHEN and CDR2 SYDVKM. This CDR3 is built from 15 residues. The junction had 8 bases not matched to a gene; V was cut back by 7 bases and J by 2 bases.

The chain combines TRBV5-4 with TRBJ2-7, with 11 positions matching TRBD1. There are 13 residues in the CDR3. Germline V gene lookup returns CDR1 SGHNT and CDR2 YYREEE (reference sequence). V lost 5 bases and J lost 6; bases outside the gene matches: 4. DNA of the CDR3: TGTGCCAGCAGGTACGGGACAGGGGGCGAGCAGTACTTC. It encodes CASRYGTGGEQYF.

The V call is TRBV4-1, the J call TRBJ1-1; 9 nucleotides align to TRBD1. V lost 4 bases, J lost 0 bases, and 3 bases stayed unmatched. This CDR3 comprises 15 residues. Per the germline V gene, CDR1 is MGHRA and CDR2 is YSYEKL. The chain's CDR3 is CASSPGQGMNTEAFF. In DNA, the CDR3 is TGCGCCAGCAGCCCGGGACAGGGAATGAACACTGAAGCTTTCTTT.

J is TRBJ2-7 and V is TRBV5-1; 8 positions match TRBD2. This CDR3 contains 12 residues. Trimming cost V 4 bases and J 9 bases; bases outside gene matches: 6. CDR1 and CDR2 (germline): SGHRS, YFSETQ. The CDR3 is CASSSGRGGQYF. The CDR3 nucleotides read TGCGCCAGCAGCAGCGGGAGAGGAGGGCAGTACTTC.

This rearrangement joins TRBV5-1 to TRBJ2-7; TRBD1 matches at 9 bases. Germline V gene data show CDR1 as SGHRS and CDR2 as YFSETQ. After removal of 2 bases from V and 4 bases from J, the junction contained 7 bases not matched to a gene. The CDR3 spans 15 residues. In nucleotides, the CDR3 is TGCGCCAGCAGCTTTGGGGGACAGGGATTTTACGAGCAGTACTTC. Protein product: CASSFGGQGFYEQYF. The full variable domain, rest sourced from reference TRBV5-1 and TRBJ2-7, is KAGVTQTPRYLIKTRGQQVTLSCSPISGHRSVSWYQQTPGQGLQFLFEYFSETQRNKGNFPGRFSGRQFSNSRSEMNVSTLELGDSALYLCASSFGGQGFYEQYFGPGTRLTVT.

The rearrangement uses TRBV5-4 and TRBJ2-3, with 10 bases aligning to TRBD2. V trimming: 6 bases; J trimming: 2 bases; junction bases outside the gene matches: 6. The germline gives CDR1 SGHNT, CDR2 YYREEE (reference sequence). This CDR3 is 15 amino acids long. The CDR3 coding sequence is TGTGCCAGCATCCCGGGACTAGCGCACACAGATACGCAGTATTTT. Protein: CASIPGLAHTDTQYF.

The V call is TRBV11-3, the J call TRBJ2-1; TRBD1 aligns across 9 bases. Losses at the gene ends were 0 bases for V and 4 bases for J; bases not matched to a gene: 4. The CDR3 has 16 residues. Per germline, CDR1 SGHNT and CDR2 YENEEA. This CDR3 is CASSLDSGTGYNEQFF. The CDR3 nucleotides are TGTGCCAGCAGCTTAGATTCCGGGACAGGGTACAATGAGCAGTTCTTC.

The chain combines TRBV6-5 with TRBJ2-7; tentative D call: TRBD1 (5 bases). Germline CDR1 is MNHEY and CDR2 is SVGAGI. V lost 1 base to trimming and J lost 5 bases, with 12 bases between them. The length of the CDR3 is 14 residues. DNA of the CDR3: TGTGCCAGCAGTTACTTCGGGCAGGGCGACGAGCAGTACTTC. Translating gives CASSYFGQGDEQYF.

V gene TRBV5-1 combines with J gene TRBJ2-2, with 7 positions matching TRBD1. Germline V gene sequence: CDR1 SGHRS, CDR2 YFSETQ. The CDR3 length is 14 residues. J was trimmed by 4 bases and V by 1 base; bases with no gene match: 1. CDR3 in amino acids: CASSLWDSTGELFF. The CDR3 DNA reads TGCGCCAGCAGCTTGTGGGACAGCACCGGGGAGCTGTTTTTT.